One and the same sample provided the 9 T cell receptor beta chains below, sequenced in a study of T cell repertoires in cytomegalovirus infection. TCRdb passed the reads through MiXCR, listing each CDR3 protein once. The sample consists of hundreds of thousands of distinct CDR3 sequences, 24% of them appearing once. The specimen was CD8+ T cells from PBMCs. These TCRs come from a human donor in good health (CMV status not recorded). Some clones in this sample may be carry-over from other donors' samples.

The CDR3: CASSSGQGIHEQYF. The CDR3 DNA sequence: TGCGCCAGCAGTTCCGGACAGGGTATCCACGAGCAGTACTTC. The rearrangement joins TRBV10-1 to TRBJ2-7; 8 nucleotides agree with TRBD1. V shed 5 bases, J shed 5 bases, and the junction held 8 bases outside the gene matches. Germline loops: CDR1 WNHNN, CDR2 SYGVQD (reference sequence). The CDR3 runs 14 residues.

This clonotype was counted at least ten times. This chain links TRBV7-3 with TRBJ2-1; D is perhaps TRBD2 (5 bases). Germline CDR1 is SGHTA and CDR2 is FQGTGA. This CDR3 is 11 amino acids long. The V gene lost 5 bases and the J gene lost 10 bases, with 9 bases spanning the gap. CDR3 sequence reads: CASSRSGEQFF. The CDR3 DNA sequence: TGTGCCAGCAGCCGCTCGGGGGAGCAGTTCTTC.

Regarding this clonotype: This may arise from a read error, as a much more abundant clone is one base away. The chain carries TRBV7-2 and TRBJ1-1; 7 bases are a match to TRBD1. The V gene's germline CDR1 is SGHTA and CDR2 FQGNSA. This CDR3 is 14 amino acids long. Trimming cost V 9 bases and J 6 bases; bases outside gene matches: 13. The CDR3 region has the DNA TGTGCCAGGAGACCTGACAGGGTGGTCCCTGAAGCTTTCTTT. Its protein is CARRPDRVVPEAFF.

This clonotype was detected only a few times. CDR3 sequence reads: CASSDLWGGEINEQFF. In nucleotides, the CDR3 is TGTGCCAGCAGTGACCTGTGGGGCGGGGAGATCAATGAGCAGTTCTTC. This chain uses TRBV6-5 with TRBJ2-1; perhaps TRBD2 as D (6 bases). This CDR3 region has 16 residues. In germline, CDR1 is MNHEY, CDR2 SVGAGI. Trimming took off 5 bases at V and 6 bases at J, with 20 bases between the two ends.

This clonotype was seen ten or more times. V and J are TRBV28 and TRBJ2-7; D not resolved. CDR3 length equals 14 residues. In germline, CDR1 is MDHEN, CDR2 SYDVKM. V was trimmed by 1 base and J by 2 bases, leaving 9 bases between them. The CDR3, as DNA: TGTGCCAGCAGTTTATATGGGGTGACCTACGAGCAGTACGTC. It specifies CASSLYGVTYEQYV.

This clonotype was counted between two and nine times. The J gene is TRBJ2-4, the V gene TRBV4-2; the D is unclear. The CDR3 extends over 13 amino acids. V was shortened by 0 bases and J by 3 bases, with 3 bases between the two germline ends. The germline V gene encodes CDR1 LGHNA and CDR2 YNFKEQ. The CDR3 nucleotides are TGTGCCAGCAGCCAAGAGAACAAAAACATTCAGTACTTC. Translated: CASSQENKNIQYF.

This clonotype was picked up many times. The CDR3 loop is CASSLTTGGRQPQHF. The CDR3 DNA is TGTGCCAGCAGTCTTACGACAGGGGGTCGTCAGCCCCAGCATTTT. The chain joins TRBV28 to TRBJ1-5, with 9 bases lining up with TRBD1. Looked up from germline, CDR1 is MDHEN and CDR2 is SYDVKM. The CDR3 sequence is 15 residues long. The V gene end was trimmed by 5 bases and the J gene end by 6 bases; junction bases not matched to a gene: 8.

On this clonotype itself: A much larger clone sits a single nucleotide away, making a read error possible. The rearrangement uses TRBV7-6 and TRBJ1-1, with a tentative D call TRBD1 (6 bases). The germline gives CDR1 SGHVS, CDR2 FNYEAQ. The V end was cut by 5 bases, the J end by 7 bases, with 17 bases between. The CDR3 runs to 14 residues. The CDR3 is CASSPLKQGIEAFF. For the CDR3, the DNA is TGTGCCAGCAGCCCATTGAAACAGGGAATTGAAGCTTTCTTT.

This clonotype showed up many times. CDR3 amino acids: CASSETSGASKTQYF. As DNA, the CDR3 is TGTGCCAGCAGCGAAACTAGCGGGGCCTCCAAAACCCAGTACTTC. The chain employs TRBV7-6 and TRBJ2-5; 10 nucleotides line up with TRBD2. Germline V gene sequence: CDR1 SGHVS, CDR2 FNYEAQ. The CDR3 consists of 15 residues. The ends lost 5 bases at V and 8 bases at J; junction bases unmatched: 11.